A selection of T cell receptor beta chains follows, all from one sample in a study of T cells in Graves' hyperthyroidism and ophthalmopathy. TCRdb reanalysed the multiplex PCR reads using MiXCR and keeps one entry per CDR3 protein. This table has 400,000 or so distinct CDR3 sequences, roughly 15% appearing once. The specimen was blood. The receptors shown here come from a woman younger than 45 with Graves' ophthalmopathy. Each CDR3 is given with its conserved first and last residue. Fields, in order: D gene, J gene, clone size, V gene, CDR3 protein, CDR3 DNA. A D gene is named only where the DNA matches it firmly. Clone size is not always given. Where it is, it says once, few, many or a class for expanded clones.

>-|TRBJ1-4|many|TRBV28
CASTSYIGLSELFF
TGTGCCAGCACCAGTTACATCGGACTTTCGGAACTGTTTTTT
>TRBD1|TRBJ2-7|few|TRBV19
CASSIRQGETYEQYF
TGTGCCAGTAGTATAAGACAGGGGGAGACCTACGAGCAGTACTTC
>-|TRBJ1-5|many|TRBV2
CASNLDRFDQPQHF
TGTGCCAGCAATCTCGACAGGTTCGATCAGCCCCAGCATTTT
>-|TRBJ1-2|many|TRBV7-2
CASSSGPQGYGYTF
TGTGCCAGCAGCTCCGGACCCCAAGGCTATGGCTACACCTTC
>-|TRBJ1-5|few|TRBV7-2
CASSLVTGYNQPQHF
TGTGCCAGCAGCTTAGTTACAGGGTACAATCAGCCCCAGCATTTT
>TRBD2|TRBJ2-2|few|TRBV24-1
CATSDVTSGGLSTGELFF
TGTGCCACCAGTGATGTGACTAGCGGGGGGCTGAGCACCGGGGAGCTGTTTTTT
>-|TRBJ1-6|many|TRBV28
CASIGARNSPLHF
TGTGCCAGCATTGGGGCTCGGAATTCACCCCTCCACTTT
>TRBD2|TRBJ2-5|many|TRBV11-3
CASSTRQAGKETQYF
TGTGCCAGCAGCACGCGACAAGCGGGGAAAGAGACCCAGTACTTC
>TRBD1|TRBJ2-6|many|TRBV5-1
CASSNVPGQGRSLSGANVLTF
TGCGCCAGCAGCAACGTCCCGGGACAGGGCAGGTCTCTTTCTGGGGCCAACGTCCTGACTTTC
>TRBD1|TRBJ2-7|few|TRBV13
CASSLSGTGVEQYF
TGTGCCAGCAGCCTCTCCGGGACAGGGGTTGAGCAGTACTTC
>-|TRBJ1-1|many|TRBV5-1
CASSLVGGTNTEAFF
TGCGCCAGCAGCTTGGTGGGCGGGACTAACACTGAAGCTTTCTTT
>TRBD2|TRBJ2-4|once|TRBV5-5
CASSLAGGPPKNIQYF
TGTGCCAGCAGCTTGGCGGGGGGGCCTCCCAAAAACATTCAGTACTTC
>-|TRBJ1-1|many|TRBV7-8
CASSARRVNTEAFF
TGTGCCAGCAGCGCGCGACGGGTAAACACTGAAGCTTTCTTT
>-|TRBJ1-3|many|TRBV30
CAWKLDGNTIYF
TGTGCCTGGAAGCTGGACGGAAACACCATATATTTT
>TRBD2|TRBJ2-1|-|TRBV11-1
CASSSTLALAGANEQFF
TGTGCCAGCAGCTCGACCCTAGCGCTAGCGGGGGCTAATGAGCAGTTCTTC
>-|TRBJ2-7|many|TRBV24-1
CATSDYPGNEQYF
TGTGCCACCAGTGATTACCCGGGGAACGAGCAGTACTTC
>-|TRBJ1-2|-|TRBV4-1
CASSQDGRGFGYTF
TGCGCCAGCAGCCAAGATGGAAGGGGATTTGGCTACACCTTC
>-|TRBJ1-2|once|TRBV19
CASSISRADGYTF
TGTGCCAGTAGTATATCACGCGCAGACGGCTACACCTTC
>-|TRBJ2-5|many|TRBV12-3/TRBV12-4
CASSGDNAQETQYF
TGTGCCAGCAGTGGGGACAATGCGCAAGAGACCCAGTACTTC
>-|TRBJ2-7|few|TRBV27
CASSEGNEQYF
TGTGCCAGCAGTGAGGGGAACGAGCAGTACTTC
>-|TRBJ2-7|many|TRBV7-3
CASSLEPGQMGPYEQYF
TGTGCCAGCAGCTTAGAACCCGGACAGATGGGCCCCTACGAGCAGTACTTC
>-|TRBJ1-1|few|TRBV5-4
CASSSGPGLKQNTEAFF
TGTGCCAGCAGCTCGGGTCCAGGGTTAAAACAGAACACTGAAGCTTTCTTT
>-|TRBJ2-4|once|TRBV5-1
CASSLETNLKNIQYF
TGCGCCAGCAGCTTGGAGACTAACCTTAAAAACATTCAGTACTTC
>-|TRBJ1-1|few|TRBV12-3/TRBV12-4
CASSLGSEASF
TGTGCCAGCAGTTTAGGCTCTGAAGCTTCCTTT
>-|TRBJ1-4|-|TRBV4-1
CASSQVAGLKEKLFF
TGCGCCAGCAGCCAAGTTGCGGGGCTGAAGGAAAAACTGTTTTTT
>-|TRBJ2-7|many|TRBV7-9
CASSLGFDSYEQYF
TGTGCCAGCAGCTTGGGGTTTGACTCCTACGAGCAGTACTTC
>-|TRBJ2-1|many|TRBV7-2
CASSSAPSRRNEQFF
TGTGCCAGCAGCTCAGCGCCGTCCCGGCGGAATGAGCAGTTCTTC
>TRBD2|TRBJ2-2|many|TRBV3-1
CASSLGGGFRAGELFF
TGTGCCAGCAGCCTCGGCGGGGGATTTCGGGCCGGGGAGCTGTTTTTT
>-|TRBJ1-2|few|TRBV4-1
CASSPSSSGTLENSYGYTF
TGCGCCAGCAGCCCCTCCAGTTCCGGGACTCTAGAGAATTCGTATGGCTACACCTTC
>TRBD1|TRBJ1-2|-|TRBV7-8
CASSLELRGNYGYTF
TGTGCCAGCAGCTTAGAGCTCAGGGGGAACTATGGCTACACCTTC
>TRBD1|TRBJ1-2|many|TRBV28
CASQPGGNYGYTF
TGTGCCAGCCAGCCAGGGGGAAACTATGGCTACACCTTC
>TRBD1|TRBJ1-2|many|TRBV6-1
CASSRDRNYGYTF
TGTGCCAGCAGTCGGGACAGAAACTATGGCTACACCTTC
>TRBD1|TRBJ1-2|-|TRBV4-1
CASSQQYDSQGAYLYGYTF
TGCGCCAGCAGCCAACAATACGACTCACAGGGGGCTTACTTATATGGCTACACCTTC
>-|TRBJ1-2|once|TRBV20-1
CSASPRAVVYGYTF
TGCAGTGCTAGCCCCAGGGCCGTAGTCTATGGCTACACCTTC
>-|TRBJ2-1|few|TRBV11-2
CASSLDLGPPRSEQFF
TGTGCCAGCAGCTTAGATTTGGGACCCCCACGCAGTGAGCAGTTCTTC
>-|TRBJ2-3|many|TRBV7-2
CASSFQRGDTQYF
TGTGCCAGCAGCTTCCAAAGGGGAGATACGCAGTATTTT
>-|TRBJ2-5|-|TRBV20-1
CSASGRGPQETQYF
TGCAGTGCTAGTGGGAGGGGGCCCCAAGAGACCCAGTACTTC
>TRBD2|TRBJ2-1|few|TRBV27
CASSPLLAGGPYNEQFF
TGTGCCAGCAGTCCTCTCCTAGCGGGGGGGCCTTACAATGAGCAGTTCTTC
>-|TRBJ2-5|many|TRBV30
CAWSVGSQETQYF
TGTGCCTGGAGTGTTGGTAGCCAAGAGACCCAGTACTTC
>TRBD1|TRBJ1-4|many|TRBV28
CASSLTGVTNEKLFF
TGTGCCAGCAGCCTTACAGGGGTTACTAATGAAAAACTGTTTTTT
>-|TRBJ1-6|many|TRBV18
CASSQGPNSPLHF
TGTGCCAGCTCACAAGGGCCTAATTCACCCCTCCACTTT
>-|TRBJ2-5|many|TRBV7-3
CASSLGNRPQETQYF
TGTGCCAGCAGCTTAGGCAATCGGCCTCAAGAGACCCAGTACTTC
>-|TRBJ2-1|many|TRBV6-8
CATSLAGNEQFF
TGTGCCACCAGTCTGGCGGGCAATGAGCAGTTCTTC
>-|TRBJ2-7|many|TRBV20-1
CSARDSGYEQYF
TGCAGTGCTAGAGATTCAGGCTACGAGCAGTACTTC
>-|TRBJ2-7|many|TRBV5-8
CASSPGGSNPAEQYF
TGTGCCAGCAGCCCCGGGGGCAGCAACCCTGCCGAGCAGTACTTC
>TRBD2|TRBJ2-3|many|TRBV20-1
CSAREAGDPDTQYF
TGCAGTGCTAGAGAGGCGGGGGATCCAGATACGCAGTATTTT
>-|TRBJ2-7|many|TRBV2
CASREDGPYEQYF
TGTGCCAGCAGAGAGGACGGCCCCTACGAGCAGTACTTC
>TRBD2|TRBJ2-3|many|TRBV7-3
CASSPAGPRGGDTQYF
TGTGCCAGCAGTCCCGCGGGCCCGCGGGGGGGGGATACGCAGTATTTT
>-|TRBJ1-3|many|TRBV28
CASSARWGSREGTIYF
TGTGCCAGCAGTGCGAGGTGGGGCTCCCGAGAGGGCACCATATATTTT
>TRBD1|TRBJ2-2|many|TRBV5-1
CASSPPGQGAGELFF
TGCGCCAGCAGCCCTCCGGGACAGGGGGCCGGGGAGCTGTTTTTT
>-|TRBJ2-7|many|TRBV12-3/TRBV12-4
CASSLGQVSYEQYF
TGTGCCAGCAGTTTGGGGCAGGTATCCTACGAGCAGTACTTC
>-|TRBJ1-2|few|TRBV28
CASSKGPIPVGGYTF
TGTGCCAGCAGTAAAGGACCGATTCCTGTCGGTGGCTACACCTTC
>-|TRBJ2-7|few|TRBV4-1
CASSQDPRSSYEQYF
TGCGCCAGCAGCCAAGATCCCCGGAGCTCCTACGAGCAGTACTTC
>-|TRBJ1-1|many|TRBV7-3
CASSWTPNTEAFF
TGTGCCAGCAGCTGGACACCAAACACTGAAGCTTTCTTT
>-|TRBJ2-3|many|TRBV6-1
CASSDTGRAVDTQYF
TGTGCCAGCAGTGATACTGGGCGGGCGGTAGATACGCAGTATTTT
>-|TRBJ2-2|-|TRBV7-3
CASSLIVGNGELFF
TGTGCCAGCAGCTTAATCGTCGGTAACGGGGAGCTGTTTTTT
>-|TRBJ2-2|few|TRBV7-6
CASRPPQGTGELFF
TGTGCCAGCCGCCCCCCCCAGGGCACCGGGGAGCTGTTTTTT
>-|TRBJ2-2|-|TRBV9
CASSPQGSGTGLNTGELFF
TGTGCCAGCAGCCCTCAGGGGTCCGGGACGGGACTTAACACCGGGGAGCTGTTTTTT